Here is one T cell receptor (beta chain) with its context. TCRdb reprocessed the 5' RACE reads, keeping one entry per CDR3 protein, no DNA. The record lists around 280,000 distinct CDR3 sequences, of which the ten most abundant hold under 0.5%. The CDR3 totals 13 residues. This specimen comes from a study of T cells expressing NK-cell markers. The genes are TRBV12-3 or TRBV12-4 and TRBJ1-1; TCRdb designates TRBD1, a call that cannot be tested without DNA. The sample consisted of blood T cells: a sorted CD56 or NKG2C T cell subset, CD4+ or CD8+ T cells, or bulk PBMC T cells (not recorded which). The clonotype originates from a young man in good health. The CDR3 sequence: CASSQTGGTEAFF.